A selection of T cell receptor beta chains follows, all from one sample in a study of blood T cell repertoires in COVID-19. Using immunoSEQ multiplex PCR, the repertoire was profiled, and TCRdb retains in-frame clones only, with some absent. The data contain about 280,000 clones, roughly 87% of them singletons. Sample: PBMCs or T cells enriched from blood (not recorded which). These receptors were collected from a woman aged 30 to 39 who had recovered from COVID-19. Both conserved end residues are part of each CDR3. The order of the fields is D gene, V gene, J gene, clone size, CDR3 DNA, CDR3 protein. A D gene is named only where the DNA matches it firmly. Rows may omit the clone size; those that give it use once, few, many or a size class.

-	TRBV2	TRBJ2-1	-	TGTGCCAGCAGTGGGGCTAGCGCATACAATGAGCAGTTCTTC	CASSGASAYNEQFF
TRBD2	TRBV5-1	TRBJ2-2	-	TGCGCCAGTACTAGCGCCGCGAACACCGGGGAGCTGTTTTTT	CASTSAANTGELFF
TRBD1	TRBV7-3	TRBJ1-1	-	TGTGCCAGCAGCTTAAAGGGACAGGGGACTGAAGCTTTCTTT	CASSLKGQGTEAFF
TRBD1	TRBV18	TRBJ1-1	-	TGTGCCAGCTCACCGTCGCCGGGACAGCGGGCTGAAGCTTTCTTT	CASSPSPGQRAEAFF
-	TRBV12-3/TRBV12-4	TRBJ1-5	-	TGTGCCAGCACCCAGGGGCTTCCGGGGCCCCAGCATTTT	CASTQGLPGPQHF
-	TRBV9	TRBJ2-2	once	TGTGCCAGCAGCGTACTACAGGGACCCGGGGAGCTGTTTTTT	CASSVLQGPGELFF
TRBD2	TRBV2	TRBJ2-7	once	TGTGCCAGCAGAGAGAGCGGGGGGGCCGGTTACGAGCAGTACTTC	CASRESGGAGYEQYF
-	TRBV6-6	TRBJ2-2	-	TGTGCCAGCAGTCCACCGCGGGGGACAGGGGAGCTGTTTTTT	CASSPPRGTGELFF
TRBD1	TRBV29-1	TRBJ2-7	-	TGCAGCGTTGTGGGGACAGTTCTCGAGCAGTACTTC	CSVVGTVLEQYF
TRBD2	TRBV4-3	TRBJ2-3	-	TGCGCCAGCAGCCAAGATCTTTGGACTAGCGAAACAGATACGCAGTATTTT	CASSQDLWTSETDTQYF
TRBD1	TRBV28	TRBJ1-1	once	TGTGCCAGCATCTGGACAGGGGCGATCACTGAAGCTTTCTTT	CASIWTGAITEAFF
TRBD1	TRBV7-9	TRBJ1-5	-	TGTGCCAGCAGCGTAAGCGACAGGGGCAATCAGCCCCAGCATTTT	CASSVSDRGNQPQHF
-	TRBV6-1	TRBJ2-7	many	TGTGCCAGCAGTGACGGTGCGGGCGGATACGAGCAGTACTTC	CASSDGAGGYEQYF
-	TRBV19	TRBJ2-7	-	TGTGCCATATATCTCAAGCAGCAGTACTTC	CAIYLKQQYF
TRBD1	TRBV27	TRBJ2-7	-	TGTGCCAGCAGTTTAAGCATGGGACAGGGCGTACGCGAGCAGTACTTC	CASSLSMGQGVREQYF
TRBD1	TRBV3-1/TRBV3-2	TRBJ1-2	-	TGTGCCAGCAGCCAAGGAGGGGGCGACTATGGCTACACCTTC	CASSQGGGDYGYTF
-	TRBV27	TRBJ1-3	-	TGTGCCAGCTCCCGGGCGGGCTCTGGAAACACCATATATTTT	CASSRAGSGNTIYF
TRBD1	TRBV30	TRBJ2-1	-	TGTGCCTGGACTAACAGGGGGCGAGGCGTCAATGAGCAGTTCTTC	CAWTNRGRGVNEQFF
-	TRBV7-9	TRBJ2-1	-	TGTGCCAGCAGCTTGGGCTTTTCCCATGAGCAGTTCTTC	CASSLGFSHEQFF
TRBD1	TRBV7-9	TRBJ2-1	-	TGTGCCAGCAGCCCAAACAGGGGCAGGCCCAATGAGCAGTTCTTC	CASSPNRGRPNEQFF
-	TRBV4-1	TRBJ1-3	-	TGCGCCAGCAGCCAGAAGAAGGACAGCTCTGGAAACACCATATATTTT	CASSQKKDSSGNTIYF
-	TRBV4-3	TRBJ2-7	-	TGCGCCAGCAGCCAACGGACATCTCCTCCTTACGAGCAGTACTTC	CASSQRTSPPYEQYF
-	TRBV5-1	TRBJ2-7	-	TGCGCCAGCAGCTTCTCCGGGGGGCCTACCTACGAGCAGTACTTC	CASSFSGGPTYEQYF
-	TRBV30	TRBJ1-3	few	TGTGCCTGGAGTGTAGGGGTAGCTACCATATATTTT	CAWSVGVATIYF
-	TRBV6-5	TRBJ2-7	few	TGTGCCAGCCGACTTAGCGGCTCCTACGAGCAGTACTTC	CASRLSGSYEQYF
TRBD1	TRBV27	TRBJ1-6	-	TGTGCCAGCAGAACAACAGGGGTCAATTCACCCCTCCACTTT	CASRTTGVNSPLHF
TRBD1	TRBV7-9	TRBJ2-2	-	TGTGCCGGGGTACAGGGGGCCCCCGGGGAGCTGTTTTTT	CAGVQGAPGELFF
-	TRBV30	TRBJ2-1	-	TGTGCCTGGACCGGCGGGATTTTCAATGAGCAGTTCTTC	CAWTGGIFNEQFF
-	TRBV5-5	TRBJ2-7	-	TGTGCCAGCAGTTTGAACGACAGATATTACGAGCAGTACTTC	CASSLNDRYYEQYF
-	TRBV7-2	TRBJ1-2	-	TGTGCCAGCAGCCCTAAGACGGCTTCTAGCTATGGCTACACCTTC	CASSPKTASSYGYTF
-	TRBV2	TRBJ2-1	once	TGTGCCAGCAGTGAAAGCCTAGCGCTTTACAATGAGCAGTTCTTC	CASSESLALYNEQFF
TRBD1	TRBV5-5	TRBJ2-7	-	TGTGCCAGCAGCCCGGGGACAGGGTATTCGTGGGAGCAGTACTTC	CASSPGTGYSWEQYF
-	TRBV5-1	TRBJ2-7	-	TGCGCCAGCAGCTCTGGCTGGACTGGGAGCTCCTACGAGCAGTACTTC	CASSSGWTGSSYEQYF
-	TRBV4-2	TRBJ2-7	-	TGTGCCAGCAGCCCGTTGGGGCTAACCGCCTACGAGCAGTACTTC	CASSPLGLTAYEQYF
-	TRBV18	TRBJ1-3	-	TGTGCCAGCTCCCCTGGTGCAGGCCGCTCTGGAAACACCATATATTTT	CASSPGAGRSGNTIYF
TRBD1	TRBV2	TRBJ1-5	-	TGTGCCAGCAGGGTAACAGGGGGTCGCAATCAGCCCCAGCATTTT	CASRVTGGRNQPQHF
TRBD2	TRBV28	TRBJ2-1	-	TGTGCCAGCAGAAGTCTAGCGGGAGCTTCCGTCAATGAGCAGTTCTTC	CASRSLAGASVNEQFF
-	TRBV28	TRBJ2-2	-	TGTGCCAGCAGTTTCAGCGATGACGGGGAGCTGTTTTTT	CASSFSDDGELFF
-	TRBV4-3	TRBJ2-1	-	TGCGCCAGCAGCCAAGAAGGGGGGGGTTACAATGAGCAGTTCTTC	CASSQEGGGYNEQFF
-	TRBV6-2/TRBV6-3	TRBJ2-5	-	TGTGCCAGCAGTTACTGGGGGCAGGGGCAAGAGACCCAGTACTTC	CASSYWGQGQETQYF